This record concerns one T cell receptor (beta chain) sequence. CDR1 is SGHAT, CDR2 FQDESV, per germline (reference sequence). V shed 4 bases, J shed 4 bases, and the junction held 6 bases outside the gene matches. The CDR3 is 15 amino acids. This PCR relied on a set of 60 Vbeta primers and 13 Jbeta primers. The repertoire was sequenced with immunoSEQ multiplex PCR; TCRdb's copy has only in-frame clones and lacks some. Its listing shows almost 45,000 clones. These data come from a study of cytomegalovirus exposure and HLA in healthy donors. Sequenced input: PBMCs. The gene calls are TRBV11-1 and TRBJ2-1; TRBD1 matches at 8 bases. This TCR came from a male donor in good health and CMV-seronegative. CDR3 region: CASSYQGALYNEQFF. CDR3 bases: TGTGCCAGCAGCTACCAGGGGGCCTTATACAATGAGCAGTTCTTC.